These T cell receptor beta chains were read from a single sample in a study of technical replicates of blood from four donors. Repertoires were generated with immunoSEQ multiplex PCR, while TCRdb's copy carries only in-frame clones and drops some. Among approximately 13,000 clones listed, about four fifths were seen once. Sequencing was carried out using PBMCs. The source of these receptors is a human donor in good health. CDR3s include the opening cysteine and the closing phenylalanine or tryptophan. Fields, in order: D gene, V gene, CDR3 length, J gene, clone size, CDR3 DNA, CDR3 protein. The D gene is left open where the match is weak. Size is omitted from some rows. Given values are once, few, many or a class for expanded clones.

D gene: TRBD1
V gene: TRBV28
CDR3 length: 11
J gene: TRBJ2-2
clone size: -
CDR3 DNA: TGTGCCAGCAGTATTCGGGACAGGATATTTTTT
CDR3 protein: CASSIRDRIFF

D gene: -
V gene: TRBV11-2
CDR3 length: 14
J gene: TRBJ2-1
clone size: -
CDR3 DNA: TGTGCCAGCAGCTTACGGGCAGGGAACAATGAGCAGTTCTTC
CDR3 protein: CASSLRAGNNEQFF

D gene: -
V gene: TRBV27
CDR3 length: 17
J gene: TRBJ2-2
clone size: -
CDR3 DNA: TGTGCCAGCAGTTTACTCAACGCGATCCCTAACACCGGGGAGCTGTTTTTT
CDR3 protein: CASSLLNAIPNTGELFF

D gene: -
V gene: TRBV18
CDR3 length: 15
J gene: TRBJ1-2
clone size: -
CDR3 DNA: TGTGCCAGCTCTCCCCAACAGGGCCAGAGCTATGGCTACACCTTC
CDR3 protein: CASSPQQGQSYGYTF

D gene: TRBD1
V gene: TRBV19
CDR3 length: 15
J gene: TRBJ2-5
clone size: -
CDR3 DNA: TGTGCCAGTAGCCAACAGGGGGCCTGGGGAGAGACCCAGTACTTC
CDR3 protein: CASSQQGAWGETQYF

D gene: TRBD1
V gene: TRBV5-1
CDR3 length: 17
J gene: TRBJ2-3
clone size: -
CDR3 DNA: TGCGCCAGCAGCTTGGTGGCGATAACAGGGGGCACAGATACGCAGTATTTT
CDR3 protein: CASSLVAITGGTDTQYF

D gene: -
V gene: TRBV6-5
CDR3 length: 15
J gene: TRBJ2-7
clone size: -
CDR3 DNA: TGTGCCAGCAGTTCAAGCGGGACACCTCCATACGAGCAGTACTTC
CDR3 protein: CASSSSGTPPYEQYF

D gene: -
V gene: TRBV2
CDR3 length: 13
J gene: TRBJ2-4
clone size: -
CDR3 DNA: TGTGCCAGCAGTGCCCTAGGAACGAACATTCAGTACTTC
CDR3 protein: CASSALGTNIQYF

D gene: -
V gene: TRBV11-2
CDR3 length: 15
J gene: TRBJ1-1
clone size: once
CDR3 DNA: TGTGCCAGCAGCTTCCAAACAGGGTGGCACACTGAAGCTTTCTTT
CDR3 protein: CASSFQTGWHTEAFF

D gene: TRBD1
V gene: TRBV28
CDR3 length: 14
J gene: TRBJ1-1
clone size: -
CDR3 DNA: TGTGCCAGCAGTTCAGGGGGGGCAGGGGGCCAAGCTTTCTTT
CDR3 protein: CASSSGGAGGQAFF

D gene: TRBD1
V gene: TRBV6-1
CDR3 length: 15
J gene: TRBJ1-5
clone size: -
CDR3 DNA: TGTGCCAGCAGGGAAACAGGGGCCGTCAATCAGCCCCAGCATTTT
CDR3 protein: CASRETGAVNQPQHF

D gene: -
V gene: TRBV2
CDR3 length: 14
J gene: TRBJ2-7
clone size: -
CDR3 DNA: TGTGCCAGCAATGTGAAGATTGCAGCCTACGAGCAGTACTTC
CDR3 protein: CASNVKIAAYEQYF

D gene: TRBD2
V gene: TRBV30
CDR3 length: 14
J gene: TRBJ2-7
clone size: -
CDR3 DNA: TGTGCCTCGGTGGGTAGCGGGTCCTCCTACGAGCAGTACTTC
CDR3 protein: CASVGSGSSYEQYF

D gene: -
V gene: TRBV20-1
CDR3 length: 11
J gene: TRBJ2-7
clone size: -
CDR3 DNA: TGCAGTGCTAGAGACAACTACGAGCAGTACTTC
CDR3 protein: CSARDNYEQYF

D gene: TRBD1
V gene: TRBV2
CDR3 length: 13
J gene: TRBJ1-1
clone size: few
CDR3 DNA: TGTGCCAGCACGGACAGGCCGAGCACTGAAGCTTTCTTT
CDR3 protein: CASTDRPSTEAFF

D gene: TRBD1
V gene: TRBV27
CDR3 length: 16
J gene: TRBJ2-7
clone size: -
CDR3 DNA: TGTGCCAGCAGTTTCGTTTCCCGACAGGGGCCCTACGAGCAGTACTTC
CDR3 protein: CASSFVSRQGPYEQYF

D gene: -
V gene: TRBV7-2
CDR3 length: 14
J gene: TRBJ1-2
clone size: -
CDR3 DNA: TGTGCCAGCAGCTTAGGCGAGGGAGACGTTGGCTACACCTTC
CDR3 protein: CASSLGEGDVGYTF

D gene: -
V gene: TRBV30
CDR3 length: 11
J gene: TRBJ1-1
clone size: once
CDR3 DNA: TGTGCCTGGAGTGTAGCCCGCGGAGCTTTCTTT
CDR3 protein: CAWSVARGAFF

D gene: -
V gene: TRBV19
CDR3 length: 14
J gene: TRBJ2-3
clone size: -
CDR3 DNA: TGTGCCAGTAGTATGAGGCTCAGCACAGATACGCAGTATTTT
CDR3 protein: CASSMRLSTDTQYF

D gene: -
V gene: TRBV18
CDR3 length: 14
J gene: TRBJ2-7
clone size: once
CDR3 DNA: TGTGCCAGCTCGCCCCGGAGCGGCTCCTACGAGCAGTACTTC
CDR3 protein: CASSPRSGSYEQYF

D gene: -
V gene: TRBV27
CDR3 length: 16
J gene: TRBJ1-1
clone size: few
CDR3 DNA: TGTGCCAGCAGTCCGCTGTTTGGAGTGGGTGGCACTGAAGCTTTCTTT
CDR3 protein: CASSPLFGVGGTEAFF

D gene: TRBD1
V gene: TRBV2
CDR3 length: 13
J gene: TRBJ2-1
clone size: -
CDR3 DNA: TGTGCCGGGGGACAGGGGGCGCAGTATGAGCAGTTCTTC
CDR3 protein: CAGGQGAQYEQFF

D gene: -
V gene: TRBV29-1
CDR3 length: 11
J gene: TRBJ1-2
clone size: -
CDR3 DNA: TGCAGCGCCACCCAGAACTATGGCTACACCTTC
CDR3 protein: CSATQNYGYTF

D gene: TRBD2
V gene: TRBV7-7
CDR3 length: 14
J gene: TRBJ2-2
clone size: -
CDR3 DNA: TGTGCCAGCAGAGGACTAGCGAACACCGGGGAGCTGTTTTTT
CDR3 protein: CASRGLANTGELFF

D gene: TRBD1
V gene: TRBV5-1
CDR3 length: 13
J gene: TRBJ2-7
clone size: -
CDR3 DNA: TGCGCCAGCAGCTTAGTAACAGGGGGCGAGCAGTACTTC
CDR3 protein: CASSLVTGGEQYF

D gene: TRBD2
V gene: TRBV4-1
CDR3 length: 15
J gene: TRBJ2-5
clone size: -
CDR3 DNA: TGCGCCAGCAACATAGCGGGAGGGCCTGGGGAGACCCAGTACTTC
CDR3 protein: CASNIAGGPGETQYF

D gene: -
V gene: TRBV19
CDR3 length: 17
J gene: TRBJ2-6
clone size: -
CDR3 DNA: TGTGCCAGTAGCCCCCTAGGGGGTCCTTCTGGGGCCAACGTCCTGACTTTC
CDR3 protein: CASSPLGGPSGANVLTF

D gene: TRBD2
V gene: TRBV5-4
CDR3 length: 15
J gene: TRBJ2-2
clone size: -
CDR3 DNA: TGTGCCAGCGGCCCCGGGGGGAGAGGCACCGGGGAGCTGTTTTTT
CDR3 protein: CASGPGGRGTGELFF

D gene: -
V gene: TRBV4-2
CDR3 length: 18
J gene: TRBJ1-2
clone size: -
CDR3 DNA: TGTGCCAGCAGCCAACCAGTTTTGAGGCCTCCTCCTATTTATGGCTACACCTTC
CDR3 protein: CASSQPVLRPPPIYGYTF

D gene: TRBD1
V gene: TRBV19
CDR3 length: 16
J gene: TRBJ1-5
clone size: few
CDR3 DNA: TGTGCCAGTAGTAGAGACGGGACAGATACCAATCAGCCCCAGCATTTT
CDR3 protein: CASSRDGTDTNQPQHF

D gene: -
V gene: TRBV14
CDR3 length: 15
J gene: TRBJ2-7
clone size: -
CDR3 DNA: TGTGCCAGCAGCACGCGGGACTCTGGGCGGTCAGAGCAGTACTTC
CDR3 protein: CASSTRDSGRSEQYF

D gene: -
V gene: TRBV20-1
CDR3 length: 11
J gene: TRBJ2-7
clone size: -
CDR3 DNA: TGCAGTGCTAGTCTAGGGGCCGAGCAGTACTTC
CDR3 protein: CSASLGAEQYF

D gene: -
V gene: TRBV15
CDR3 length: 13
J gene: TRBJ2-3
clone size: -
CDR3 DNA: TGTGCCACCAGCCGAGACCTAGTAGATACGCAGTATTTT
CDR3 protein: CATSRDLVDTQYF

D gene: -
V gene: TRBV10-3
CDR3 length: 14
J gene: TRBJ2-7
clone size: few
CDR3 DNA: TGTGCCATCTTCTTCCCGGGACTCCAGGACGAGCAGTACTTC
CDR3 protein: CAIFFPGLQDEQYF

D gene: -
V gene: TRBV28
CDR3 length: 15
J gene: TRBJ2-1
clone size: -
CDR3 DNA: TGTGCCAGCAGTCCCGGACAGCTCTCCTACAATGAGCAGTTCTTC
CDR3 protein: CASSPGQLSYNEQFF

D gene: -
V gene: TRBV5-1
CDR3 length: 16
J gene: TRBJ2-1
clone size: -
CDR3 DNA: TGCGCCAGCAGCTTGGCCCCAGGGGAGGGGTACAATGAGCAGTTCTTC
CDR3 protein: CASSLAPGEGYNEQFF

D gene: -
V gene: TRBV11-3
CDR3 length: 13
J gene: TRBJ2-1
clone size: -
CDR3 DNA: TGTGCCAGCAGCCCACCCCGAGGTGGAGAGCAGTTCTTC
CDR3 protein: CASSPPRGGEQFF

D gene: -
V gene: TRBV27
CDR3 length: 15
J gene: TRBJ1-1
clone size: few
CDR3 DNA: TGTGCCAGCAGTTTATCAGGGGCCCTGAGCACTGAAGCTTTCTTT
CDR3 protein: CASSLSGALSTEAFF

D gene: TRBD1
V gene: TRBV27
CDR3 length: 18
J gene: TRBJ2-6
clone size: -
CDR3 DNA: TGTGCCAGCAGAAACTTAAAGACAGGGAAGTCTGGGGCCAACGTCCTGACTTTC
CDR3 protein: CASRNLKTGKSGANVLTF

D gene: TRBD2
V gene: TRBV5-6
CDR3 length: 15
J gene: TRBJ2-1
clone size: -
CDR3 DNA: TGTGCCAGCAGCTGGGGGACTAGCGGGGGGAATGAGCAGTTCTTC
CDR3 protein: CASSWGTSGGNEQFF

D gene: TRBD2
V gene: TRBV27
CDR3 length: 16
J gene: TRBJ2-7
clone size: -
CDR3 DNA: TGTGCCAGCAGTTTAATGGGGGGGACTAGTGTTTACGAGCAGTACTTC
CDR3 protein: CASSLMGGTSVYEQYF

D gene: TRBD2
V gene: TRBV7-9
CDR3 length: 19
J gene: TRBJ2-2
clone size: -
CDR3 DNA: TGTGCCAGCAGCCTCGGGACTAGCGGGGCCCCAGCGAACACCGGGGAGCTGTTTTTT
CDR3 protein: CASSLGTSGAPANTGELFF